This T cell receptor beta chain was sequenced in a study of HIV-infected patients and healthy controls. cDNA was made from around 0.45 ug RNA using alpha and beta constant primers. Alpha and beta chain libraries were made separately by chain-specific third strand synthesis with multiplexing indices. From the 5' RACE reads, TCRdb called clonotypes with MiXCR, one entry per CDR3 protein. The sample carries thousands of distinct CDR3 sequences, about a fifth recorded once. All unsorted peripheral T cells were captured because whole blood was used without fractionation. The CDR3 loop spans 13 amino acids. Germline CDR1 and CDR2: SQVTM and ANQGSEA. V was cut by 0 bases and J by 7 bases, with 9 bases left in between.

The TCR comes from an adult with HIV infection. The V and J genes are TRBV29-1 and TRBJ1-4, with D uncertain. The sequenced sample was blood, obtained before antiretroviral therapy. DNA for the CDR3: TGCAGCGTTGAAGAGGCACTATCTGAAAAACTGTTTTTT. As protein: CSVEEALSEKLFF.